A single sample is the source of the 28 T cell receptor beta chains below, sequenced in a study of identical twins. One entry per CDR3 protein results from TCRdb running MiXCR on the 5' RACE reads. The sample has about 480,000 distinct CDR3 sequences, around 14% seen once. The data also belong to a second study, concerning yellow fever vaccine responses in identical twins.

The sequenced sample was CD4+ T cells sorted from blood. The receptors originated from a woman aged 18-30 years in good health.

There are many counts of this clonotype. The V and J genes are TRBV20-1 and TRBJ2-3, with 13 bases identical to TRBD2. V was clipped by 6 bases and J by 3 bases; unmatched bases: 6. Per germline, CDR1 DFQATT and CDR2 SNEGSKA (reference sequence). The CDR3 contains 15 residues. This chain's CDR3 is CSAPGTSGTTDTQYF. The CDR3 coding sequence is TGCAGTGCGCCCGGGACTAGCGGGACGACAGATACGCAGTATTTT.

The table lists this clonotype with a few counts. J is TRBJ2-3 and V is TRBV20-1; D could derive from TRBD1 or TRBD2 (5 bases each). Germline lookup yields CDR1 DFQATT and CDR2 SNEGSKA (reference sequence). The germline V and J ends were trimmed by 5 bases and 3 bases, with 21 bases remaining between them. The CDR3 spans 16 residues. The CDR3 loop is CSASRSAGRGTDTQYF. The CDR3 DNA reads as TGCAGTGCTTCTAGGTCGGCAGGGCGAGGGACAGATACGCAGTATTTT.

This clonotype is a singleton in its sample. The chain recombines TRBV28 with TRBJ2-1; D is perhaps TRBD2 (5 bases). This CDR3 comprises 16 residues. Germline assignment: CDR1 MDHEN and CDR2 SYDVKM. The V and J ends lost 4 bases and 0 bases respectively, with 13 bases between them. CDR3 in amino acids: CASSSYSGSSYNEQFF. In DNA, the CDR3 is TGTGCCAGCAGTTCCTACAGCGGAAGCTCCTACAATGAGCAGTTCTTC.

J is TRBJ2-3 and V is TRBV11-2; 9 nucleotides align to TRBD1. Losses at the gene ends were 2 bases for V and 3 bases for J; bases not matched to a gene: 12. The CDR3 length is 18 residues. Germline V lookup: CDR1 SGHAT, CDR2 FQNNGV. CDR3 sequence (DNA): TGTGCCAGCAGCTTAAGGGGTGCGGGGACAGGGAAGACAGATACGCAGTATTTT. This codes for CASSLRGAGTGKTDTQYF.

J is TRBJ2-7 and V is TRBV25-1; no clear D gene. The CDR3 loop spans 14 amino acids. The germline CDR1 and CDR2 sequences are MGHDK and SYGVNS. The V end lost 7 bases, the J end lost 0 bases, and 13 bases lay between the germline ends. The CDR3 spells CASTASAISYEQYF. DNA for the CDR3: TGTGCCAGCACGGCGTCAGCGATCTCCTACGAGCAGTACTTC.

There are a few counts of this clonotype. The chain uses TRBV18 and TRBJ2-7, with D possibly matching TRBD1 (6 bases). The CDR3 runs 14 residues. Per germline, CDR1 KGHSH and CDR2 LQKENI. Trimming removed 9 bases from V and 2 bases from J, with 17 bases in between. The CDR3, as DNA: TGTGCCAGTTGTCACCGGGACAAACCCTACGAGCAGTACTTC. The encoded protein is CASCHRDKPYEQYF.

V and J are TRBV11-2 and TRBJ2-7, with TRBD2 identical over 13 bases. CDR1 is SGHAT, CDR2 FQNNGV, per germline. V dropped 5 bases and J dropped 3; count of bases not matched to a gene: 13. There are 18 residues in the CDR3. For the CDR3, the DNA is TGTGCCAGCAGCCCTCTCACCCGGACTAGCGGGAGATTCTACGAGCAGTACTTC. Its protein product is CASSPLTRTSGRFYEQYF.

The chain has TRBV20-1 and TRBJ2-5, with no clear D. The CDR3 consists of 11 residues. CDR1 DFQATT and CDR2 SNEGSKA come from the germline V gene (reference sequence). V was pared by 2 bases and J by 7 bases, with 8 bases between. The CDR3 nucleotides are TGCAGTGCTAGACACGGTGGGACCCAGTACTTC. Its protein product is CSARHGGTQYF.

This clonotype was seen only a few times. The rearrangement links TRBV15 to TRBJ1-2; D remains ambiguous. This CDR3 region has 14 residues. Trimming removed 2 bases at V and 8 bases at J, with 15 bases between. CDR1 LNHNV and CDR2 YYDKDF come from the germline V gene (reference sequence). CDR3 amino acids: CATSRSLGLNGYTF. CDR3 in DNA: TGTGCCACCAGCAGAAGCCTAGGTCTCAACGGCTACACCTTC.

There are many counts of this clonotype. The chain carries TRBV29-1 and TRBJ2-1; D not resolved. The CDR3 consists of 12 residues. The germline gives CDR1 SQVTM, CDR2 ANQGSEA. V lost 7 bases, J lost 8 bases, and 15 bases lay in between. CDR3 amino acids: CSGGFGLHEQFF. Written as DNA, the CDR3 is TGCAGCGGCGGCTTTGGTCTCCATGAGCAGTTCTTC.

This chain joins TRBV3-1 and TRBJ2-3; D ambiguous. V lost 1 base to trimming and J lost 6 bases, with 8 bases between them. The CDR3 contains 13 residues. Germline V gives CDR1 LGHDT, CDR2 YNNKEL (reference sequence). CDR3 sequence: CASSQVITDTQYF. The CDR3 region has the DNA TGTGCCAGCAGCCAAGTGATAACCGATACGCAGTATTTT.

The J gene is TRBJ2-3, the V gene TRBV20-1, with TRBD2 as a possible D gene (5 bases). The V gene's germline CDR1 is DFQATT and CDR2 SNEGSKA (reference sequence). Trimming cost V 7 bases and J 0 bases, with 20 bases left between them. The CDR3 has 16 residues. The CDR3 is CSGPWPASLSTDTQYF. As DNA, the CDR3 is TGCAGTGGCCCATGGCCGGCTAGCCTTAGCACAGATACGCAGTATTTT.

The rearrangement links TRBV7-2 to TRBJ2-7, with D possibly TRBD2 on 5 matching bases. The CDR3 totals 16 residues. The V end was cut by 1 base, the J end by 1 base, with 14 bases between. Per the germline V gene, CDR1 is SGHTA and CDR2 is FQGNSA. The CDR3 spells CASSLDFTSRSYEQYF. The DNA of the CDR3 is TGTGCCAGCAGCTTAGACTTTACTAGTAGGTCCTACGAGCAGTACTTC.

This clonotype was recorded a few times. The chain has TRBV5-5 and TRBJ2-4; tentatively, D is TRBD1 (6 bases). The V gene lost 4 bases and the J gene lost 0 bases, with 11 bases spanning the gap. The germline gives CDR1 SGHKS, CDR2 YYEKEE (reference sequence). This CDR3 spans 15 amino acids. The CDR3 bases are TGTGCCAGCAGCCCAGGGGCGTTAGCCAAAAACATTCAGTACTTC. It yields the protein CASSPGALAKNIQYF.

The J gene is TRBJ2-7, the V gene TRBV6-1; the D gene is possibly TRBD1 (6 bases). The ends were cut back, 6 bases at V and 2 bases at J, with 14 bases in the middle. The CDR3 is 14 amino acids. From germline, CDR1 is MNHNS and CDR2 SASEGT. Here the CDR3 DNA reads TGTGCCAGCAGATCGTCAGGGGCCCCCTACGAGCAGTACTTC. As protein: CASRSSGAPYEQYF.

This clonotype was seen repeatedly, ten times or more. The chain employs TRBV11-2 and TRBJ2-3; D unresolved. This CDR3 contains 15 residues. V was trimmed by 1 base and J by 5 bases, leaving 13 bases between them. Per the germline V gene, CDR1 is SGHAT and CDR2 is FQNNGV. The CDR3: CASSLGIKPGDTQYF. DNA of the CDR3: TGTGCCAGCAGCTTAGGGATTAAACCGGGAGATACGCAGTATTTT.

This clonotype was seen at least ten times. This chain connects TRBV2 to TRBJ2-5; D is undetermined. The CDR3 covers 11 residues. The V gene lost 7 bases and the J gene lost 2 bases, with 5 bases spanning the gap. Germline CDR1 SNHLY, CDR2 FYNNEI. CDR3 DNA sequence: TGTGCCAGCACAGAACAAGAGACCCAGTACTTC. It codes for CASTEQETQYF.

In nucleotides, the CDR3 is TGTGCCAGCAGTGCGGGGGGCTCGAACACCGGGGAGCTGTTTTTT. Translated: CASSAGGSNTGELFF. The V and J genes are TRBV12-3 or TRBV12-4 and TRBJ2-2; 8 positions match TRBD2. CDR3 length: 15 amino acids. After removal of 5 bases from V and 0 bases from J, the junction contained 2 bases not matched to a gene.

The chain recombines TRBV6-7 with TRBJ2-2; TRBD2 aligns across 7 bases. TRBV6-7 is noted as an ORF with a role that remains uncertain. The CDR3 extends over 16 amino acids. The CDR3 here is CSYPLDGLAETGELFF. CDR3 sequence (DNA): TGTTCCTACCCTCTAGACGGGCTAGCGGAAACCGGGGAGCTGTTTTTT.

This clonotype came up a few times. CDR3 protein: CASSQEHAQYF. For the CDR3, the DNA is TGTGCCAGCAGCCAAGAGCACGCGCAGTATTTT. The rearrangement uses TRBV14 and TRBJ2-3; D call uncertain. CDR3 length equals 11 residues. Trimming removed 0 bases at V and 10 bases at J, with 5 bases between. The germline V gene has CDR1 SGHDN and CDR2 FVKESK. Complete variable domain (other parts from reference TRBV14 and TRBJ2-3): EAGVTQFPSHSVIEKGQTVTLRCDPISGHDNLYWYRRVMGKEIKFLLHFVKESKQDESGMPNNRFLAERTGGTYSTLKVQPAELEDSGVYFCASSQEHAQYFGPGTRLTVL.

This clonotype has only a few counts. The rearrangement links TRBV7-2 to TRBJ2-5; 11 bases line up with TRBD2. This CDR3 contains 15 residues. Germline V gene sequence: CDR1 SGHTA, CDR2 FQGNSA. Trimming took 5 bases from V and 7 from J; bases not matched to a gene: 9. The CDR3 DNA reads as TGTGCCAGCAGCCCGGGACTAGCGGAGAAGGGGACCCAGTACTTC. This translates into CASSPGLAEKGTQYF.

This clonotype was found a few times. The chain has TRBV11-1 and TRBJ2-3; 8 positions match TRBD2. Germline-derived CDR1 and CDR2 are SGHAT and FQDESV (reference sequence). CDR3 length: 16 residues. The V gene end was trimmed by 5 bases and the J gene end by 3 bases; junction bases not matched to a gene: 10. CDR3 loop: CASSQGPAGVTDTQYF. The CDR3 region has the DNA TGTGCCAGCAGCCAGGGTCCAGCGGGGGTAACAGATACGCAGTATTTT.

The gene calls are TRBV28 and TRBJ2-7; perhaps TRBD1 as D (5 bases). Germline-derived CDR1 and CDR2 are MDHEN and SYDVKM. CDR3 length equals 14 residues. V lost 3 bases to trimming and J lost 3 bases, with 12 bases between them. Here the CDR3 reads CASSFTGQRYEQYF. DNA for the CDR3: TGTGCCAGCAGTTTTACAGGACAACGCTACGAGCAGTACTTC.

This chain uses TRBV29-1 with TRBJ1-1; D remains ambiguous. In germline, CDR1 is SQVTM, CDR2 ANQGSEA. The CDR3 loop spans 14 amino acids. Trimming removed 1 base from V and 11 bases from J, with 20 bases in between. CDR3 amino acids: CSVEVNAAPEKAFF. The CDR3 coding sequence is TGCAGCGTTGAAGTTAACGCCGCCCCCGAGAAGGCTTTCTTT.

In its sample, this clonotype was seen a few times. This chain connects TRBV29-1 to TRBJ1-2; D may be TRBD1 (5 bases). Germline V lookup: CDR1 SQVTM, CDR2 ANQGSEA. The CDR3 consists of 13 residues. Trimming took 6 bases from V and 8 from J, leaving 19 bases between them. CDR3 in amino acids: CSVRIQGVGGYTF. The DNA of the CDR3 is TGCAGCGTAAGAATTCAGGGAGTAGGGGGCTACACCTTC.

This clonotype was seen more than once but under ten times. This chain connects TRBV29-1 to TRBJ1-2; D gene uncertain. V was shortened by 1 base and J by 5 bases, with 11 bases between the two germline ends. Germline loops: CDR1 SQVTM, CDR2 ANQGSEA. The CDR3 is 13 amino acids. The CDR3 coding sequence is TGCAGCGTTGAAGGCAAAGGGAGATATGGCTACACCTTC. It translates to CSVEGKGRYGYTF.

The chain joins TRBV15 to TRBJ2-1; D is unclear. Germline CDR1 LNHNV, CDR2 YYDKDF (reference sequence). The CDR3 extends over 14 amino acids. Trimming shortened V by 0 bases and J by 8 bases, and 11 bases separated the two germline ends. CDR3 sequence reads: CATSRDLPPDEQFF. The CDR3 DNA sequence: TGTGCCACCAGCAGAGATCTTCCGCCCGATGAGCAGTTCTTC.

The V and J genes are TRBV15 and TRBJ2-4, with 7 bases lining up with TRBD2. CDR3 length: 21 residues. Germline CDR1 is LNHNV and CDR2 is YYDKDF (reference sequence). The trim removed 0 bases at V and 0 bases at J, leaving 17 bases unmatched. The CDR3 region has the DNA TGTGCCACCAGCAGAGATGGGTTTGAGGGAGCGGGGAAGGGAGCCAAAAACATTCAGTACTTC. Translated: CATSRDGFEGAGKGAKNIQYF.